This T cell receptor (beta chain) is drawn from a study of T-cell memory formation after mild COVID-19. Study results and limitations: Prior to infection, memory already included some responding clones, suggesting cross-reactive memory joined.

TCRdb independently ran MiXCR on the 5' RACE reads; one entry per CDR3 protein. Here the sample spans roughly 610,000 distinct CDR3 sequences, 15% to 20% being singletons. Comment on this clonotype: The antigen is undetermined.

Material: PBMCs or a T cell subset sorted from them (not recorded which). This receptor was identified in an adult woman who had mild COVID-19 (a few samples of this study predate the infection). Cell type and time point are not known.

The chain's CDR3 is CASQGGNEQFF. The CDR3 DNA follows: TGTGCCAGCCAGGGAGGGAATGAGCAGTTCTTC. The chain is built from TRBV7-9 and TRBJ2-1; 7 bases agree with TRBD2. The germline V gene has CDR1 SEHNR and CDR2 FQNEAQ (reference sequence). Trimming took 8 bases from V and 7 from J; bases not matched to a gene: 2. The CDR3 is made up of 11 amino acids.